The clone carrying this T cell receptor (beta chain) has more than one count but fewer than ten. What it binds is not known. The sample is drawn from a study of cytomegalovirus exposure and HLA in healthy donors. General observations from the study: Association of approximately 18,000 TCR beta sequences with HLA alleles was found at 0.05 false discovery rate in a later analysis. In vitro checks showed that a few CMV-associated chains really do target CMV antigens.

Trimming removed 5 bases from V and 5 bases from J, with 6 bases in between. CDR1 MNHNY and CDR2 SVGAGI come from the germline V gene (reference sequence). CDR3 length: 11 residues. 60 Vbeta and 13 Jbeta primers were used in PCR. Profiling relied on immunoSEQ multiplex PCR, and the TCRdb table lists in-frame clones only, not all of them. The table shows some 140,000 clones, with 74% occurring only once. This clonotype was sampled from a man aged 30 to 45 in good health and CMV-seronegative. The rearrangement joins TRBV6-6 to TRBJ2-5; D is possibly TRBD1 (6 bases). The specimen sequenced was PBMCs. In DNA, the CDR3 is TGTGCCAGCAGTAGGGGGGAGACCCAGTACTTC. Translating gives CASSRGETQYF.